This T cell receptor beta chain stems from a study of shared clonotypes between healthy human individuals. This clone appeared once. CD45RO-negative, CCR7-positively selected cells formed the naive CD8 fraction, excluding terminally differentiated effector memory CD45RA+ cells. Assay: immunoSEQ multiplex PCR; the TCRdb copy retains only in-frame clones and omits some. The data contain about 2.1 million clones, around 93% of them singletons. Germline V gene lookup returns CDR1 MGHRA and CDR2 YSYEKL. Trimming pared 7 bases from V and 6 bases from J, leaving 21 bases between. This CDR3 is built from 16 residues.

J is TRBJ1-4 and V is TRBV4-1; a weak D match, TRBD1 (5 bases). The source material was naive CD8+ T cells from PBMCs. This clonotype originated in a man between 18 and 35 years old in good health. Some clones in this sample may be carry-over from other donors' samples. The CDR3 DNA sequence: TGCGCCAGCAACCCAAGGGGTTCAGGGAACTATGAAAAACTGTTTTTT. This gives the protein CASNPRGSGNYEKLFF.